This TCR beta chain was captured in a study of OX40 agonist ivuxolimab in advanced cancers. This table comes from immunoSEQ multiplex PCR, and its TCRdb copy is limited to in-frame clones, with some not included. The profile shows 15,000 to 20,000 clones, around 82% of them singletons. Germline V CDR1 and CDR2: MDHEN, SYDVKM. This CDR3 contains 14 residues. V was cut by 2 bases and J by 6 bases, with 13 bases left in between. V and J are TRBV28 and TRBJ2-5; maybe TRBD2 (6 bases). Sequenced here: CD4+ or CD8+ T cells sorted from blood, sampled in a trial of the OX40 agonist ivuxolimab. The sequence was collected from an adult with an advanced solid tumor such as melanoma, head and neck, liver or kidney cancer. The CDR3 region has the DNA TGTGCCAGCAGTTTACCGGGGGATGCGCAGACCCAGTACTTC. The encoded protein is CASSLPGDAQTQYF.